A single TCR beta chain is shown here with its context. The target antigen is unknown. TCRdb keeps only in-frame clones here, not all; method: immunoSEQ multiplex PCR. This sample has 160,000 or so clones, with roughly 84% found just once. These data originate in a study of cytomegalovirus exposure and HLA in healthy donors. Per germline, CDR1 GTSNPN and CDR2 SVGIG (reference sequence). This CDR3 has 13 residues. The germline V and J ends were trimmed by 3 bases and 11 bases, with 19 bases remaining between them. Study-wide points: In vitro assays verified that a few CMV-associated chains recognized CMV antigens specifically. Cytomegalovirus association was listed for roughly 160 TCR beta chains.

The source of this sequence is a man aged 30-40 years in good health and CMV-seropositive. Sequenced material: PBMCs. This chain links TRBV30 with TRBJ1-1; D remains ambiguous. The CDR3 sequence: CAWSAGSGGKAFF. DNA of the CDR3: TGTGCCTGGAGCGCGGGGAGTGGAGGCAAGGCTTTCTTT.